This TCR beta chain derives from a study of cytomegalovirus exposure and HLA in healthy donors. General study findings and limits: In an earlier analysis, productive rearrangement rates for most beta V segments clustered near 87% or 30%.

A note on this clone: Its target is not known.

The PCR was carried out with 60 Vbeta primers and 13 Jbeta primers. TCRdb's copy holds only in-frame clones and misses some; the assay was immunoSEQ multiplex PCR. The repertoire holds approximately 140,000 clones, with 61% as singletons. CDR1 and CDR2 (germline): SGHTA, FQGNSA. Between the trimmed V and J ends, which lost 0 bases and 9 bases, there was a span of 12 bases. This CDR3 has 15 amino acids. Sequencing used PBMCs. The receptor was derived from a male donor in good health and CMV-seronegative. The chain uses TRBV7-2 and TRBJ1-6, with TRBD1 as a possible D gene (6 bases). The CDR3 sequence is CASSLAHRDGSPLHF. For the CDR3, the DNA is TGTGCCAGCAGCTTAGCGCACAGGGATGGTTCACCCCTCCACTTT.